What follows describes a single T cell receptor beta chain. Different DNA sequences within this sample yield the same CDR3. The naive CD8 fraction comprised CD45RO-negative cells positively selected for CCR7 and excluded terminally differentiated effector memory CD45RA+ cells. The data belong to a study of shared clonotypes between healthy human individuals. V lost 4 bases and J lost 2, with 11 bases in between. Germline-derived CDR1 and CDR2 are SEHNR and FQNEAQ (reference sequence). The CDR3 runs to 14 residues. TCRdb's table, derived via immunoSEQ multiplex PCR, lists solely in-frame clones and lacks some. This sample has some 2,000,000 clones, with about 94% found just once.

The TCR originated in a man between 18 and 29 years old in good health. The chain couples TRBV7-9 to TRBJ2-5; D is undetermined. The source material was naive CD8+ T cells sorted from blood. CDR3 nucleotide sequence: TGTGCCAGCAGCTCTAGGACGGTTCAAGAGACCCAGTACTTC. Its translation: CASSSRTVQETQYF.